A single sample is the source of the 10 T cell receptor beta chains below, sequenced in a study of blood T cell repertoires in COVID-19. The repertoire was sequenced with immunoSEQ multiplex PCR; TCRdb's copy has only in-frame clones and lacks some. Here the sample spans over 75,000 clones, around 90% being singletons. Sequenced material: peripheral blood. Receptors originate from a human donor with active COVID-19. The donor label of this sample is uncertain.

The DNA for the CDR3 is TGTGCCAGCAGCATGAGGACAGGGGGCATGGAGACCCAGTACTTC. Residues: CASSMRTGGMETQYF. V gene TRBV11-2 combines with J gene TRBJ2-5; TRBD1 matches at 11 bases. The germline V gene has CDR1 SGHAT and CDR2 FQNNGV. V lost 5 bases to trimming and J lost 5 bases; unmatched junction nucleotides: 7. This CDR3 has 15 amino acids.

This clone occurred a few times. The V and J genes are TRBV6-5 and TRBJ1-4; 8 nucleotides agree with TRBD1. V was clipped by 6 bases and J by 4 bases; unmatched bases: 4. The CDR3 is 14 amino acids. The germline V gene has CDR1 MNHEY and CDR2 SVGAGI. CDR3 amino acids: CASSYRGSNEKLFF. CDR3 DNA sequence: TGTGCCAGCAGCTACAGGGGGAGTAATGAAAAACTGTTTTTT.

Here the CDR3 reads CASSHLDDSRGAFF. CDR3 nucleotide sequence: TGCGCCAGCAGCCACCTCGACGACTCCCGAGGGGCTTTCTTT. V usage is TRBV4-1 and J usage is TRBJ1-1; no reliable D call. The CDR3 is 14 residues long. Germline lookup yields CDR1 MGHRA and CDR2 YSYEKL. V was trimmed by 3 bases and J by 11 bases, leaving 19 bases between them.

The chain is built from TRBV5-4 and TRBJ1-1; D uncertain. The CDR3 covers 12 residues. CDR1 is SGHNT and CDR2 is YYREEE in the germline V gene (reference sequence). With 2 bases removed from V and 5 bases from J, the gap between germline ends came to 7 bases. The CDR3 nucleotides are TGTGCCAGCAGCTTTGGGGAGACTGAAGCTTTCTTT. It codes for CASSFGETEAFF.

In its sample, this clone was seen once. This rearrangement joins TRBV7-2 to TRBJ1-1, with D uncertain. This CDR3 is 15 amino acids long. The V end was cut by 1 base, the J end by 2 bases, with 11 bases between. Germline CDR1 reads SGHTA; CDR2 reads FQGNSA. The CDR3 sequence: CASSLEVRVNTEAFF. The CDR3 region has the DNA TGTGCCAGCAGCTTAGAGGTTCGGGTAAACACTGAAGCTTTCTTT.

The chain recombines TRBV2 with TRBJ1-5; 8 positions agree with TRBD1. Germline trimming cut 8 bases from V and 4 bases from J; bases unmatched to any gene: 13. The CDR3 loop spans 16 amino acids. Per the germline V gene, CDR1 is SNHLY and CDR2 is FYNNEI. The chain's CDR3 is CASYRVDRGTNQPQHF. Written as DNA, the CDR3 is TGTGCCAGCTACCGCGTCGACAGGGGAACAAATCAGCCCCAGCATTTT.

The rearrangement links TRBV19 to TRBJ1-1; 9 bases align to TRBD1. V was clipped by 8 bases and J by 5 bases; unmatched bases: 15. The CDR3 extends over 16 amino acids. Per germline, CDR1 LNHDA and CDR2 SQIVND (reference sequence). CDR3 coding DNA: TGTGCCAGTGAACCCGGGCCGGGACAGGGAAATACTGAAGCTTTCTTT. It encodes CASEPGPGQGNTEAFF. Variable domain in full (rest from reference TRBV19 and TRBJ1-1): DGGITQSPKYLFRKEGQNVTLSCEQNLNHDAMYWYRQDPGQGLRLIYYSQIVNDFQKGDIAEGYSVSREKKESFPLTVTSAQKNPTAFYLCASEPGPGQGNTEAFFGQGTRLTVV.

This clone occurred a few times. V is TRBV28 and J is TRBJ1-3; perhaps TRBD1 as D (6 bases). V was shortened by 2 bases and J by 0 bases, with 11 bases between the two germline ends. Looked up from germline, CDR1 is MDHEN and CDR2 is SYDVKM. The CDR3 is 16 amino acids. This chain's CDR3 is CASSLAQGLSGNTIYF. The CDR3 DNA follows: TGTGCCAGCAGTTTAGCACAGGGCCTCTCTGGAAACACCATATATTTT.

The V gene is TRBV19, the J gene TRBJ1-2, with 8 positions matching TRBD1. Germline V gives CDR1 LNHDA, CDR2 SQIVND (reference sequence). With V trimmed by 5 bases and J by 3 bases, 5 bases remained unmatched. The length of the CDR3 is 14 residues. The CDR3 nucleotides are TGTGCCAGTAGTCCCCGACAGGGGTACTATGGCTACACCTTC. Encoded protein: CASSPRQGYYGYTF.

This rearrangement joins TRBV3-1 (or the pseudogene TRBV3-2) to TRBJ1-2; 7 bases are shared with TRBD1. V trimming: 1 base; J trimming: 4 bases; junction bases outside the gene matches: 3. The CDR3 sequence is 14 residues long. Germline values: CDR1 LGHDT, CDR2 YNNKEL (reference sequence). CDR3 DNA: TGTGCCAGCAGCCAAGGCAAGGGGGCCTATGGCTACACCTTC. Protein sequence: CASSQGKGAYGYTF.